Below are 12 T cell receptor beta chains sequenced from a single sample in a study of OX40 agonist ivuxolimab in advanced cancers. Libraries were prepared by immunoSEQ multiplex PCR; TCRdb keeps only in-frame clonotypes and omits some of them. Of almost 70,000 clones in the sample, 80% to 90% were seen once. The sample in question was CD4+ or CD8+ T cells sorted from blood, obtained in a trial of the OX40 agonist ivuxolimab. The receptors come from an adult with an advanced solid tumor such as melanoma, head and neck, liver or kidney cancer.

The CDR3 DNA sequence: TGTGCCAGCAGCTCCGGACTGGGTTACGAGCAGTACTTC. Its protein product is CASSSGLGYEQYF. The chain combines TRBV9 with TRBJ2-7; D perhaps matches TRBD2 (5 bases). This CDR3 has 13 residues. V gave up 4 bases and J gave up 4 bases, with 12 bases separating them. Germline CDR1 is SGDLS and CDR2 is YYNGEE.

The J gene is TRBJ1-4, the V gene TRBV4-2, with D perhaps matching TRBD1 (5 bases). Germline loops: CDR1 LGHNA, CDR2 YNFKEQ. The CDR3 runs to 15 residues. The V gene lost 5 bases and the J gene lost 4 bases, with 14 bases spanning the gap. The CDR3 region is CASSSGSRGNEKLFF. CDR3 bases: TGTGCCAGCAGCTCGGGGTCAAGGGGTAATGAAAAACTGTTTTTT.

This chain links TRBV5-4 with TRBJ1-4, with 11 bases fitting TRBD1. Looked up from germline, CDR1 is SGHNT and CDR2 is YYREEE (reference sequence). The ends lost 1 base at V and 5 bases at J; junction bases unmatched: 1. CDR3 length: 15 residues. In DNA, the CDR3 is TGTGCCAGCAGCTTGAGGACAGGGGGCAATGAAAAACTGTTTTTT. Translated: CASSLRTGGNEKLFF.

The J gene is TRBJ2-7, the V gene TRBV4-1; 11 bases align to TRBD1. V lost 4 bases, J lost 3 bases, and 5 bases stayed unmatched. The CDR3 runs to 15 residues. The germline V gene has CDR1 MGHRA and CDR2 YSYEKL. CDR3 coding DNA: TGCGCCAGCAGCCCCGGACAGGGGGCGATCTACGAGCAGTACTTC. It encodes CASSPGQGAIYEQYF.

The CDR3 protein is CASSPPGQPDTQYF. CDR3 DNA sequence: TGTGCCAGCTCACCACCGGGACAACCTGATACGCAGTATTTT. V usage is TRBV18 and J usage is TRBJ2-3; perhaps TRBD1 as D (6 bases). This CDR3 is 14 amino acids long. Trimming shortened V by 0 bases and J by 6 bases, and 10 bases separated the two germline ends. CDR1 is KGHSH and CDR2 is LQKENI in the germline V gene.

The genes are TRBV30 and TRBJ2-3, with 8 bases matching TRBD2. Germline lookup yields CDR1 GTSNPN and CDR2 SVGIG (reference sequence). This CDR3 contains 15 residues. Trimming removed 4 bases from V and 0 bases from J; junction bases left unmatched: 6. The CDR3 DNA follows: TGTGCCTGGATAGTAGCGGGGATGAGCACAGATACGCAGTATTTT. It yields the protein CAWIVAGMSTDTQYF.

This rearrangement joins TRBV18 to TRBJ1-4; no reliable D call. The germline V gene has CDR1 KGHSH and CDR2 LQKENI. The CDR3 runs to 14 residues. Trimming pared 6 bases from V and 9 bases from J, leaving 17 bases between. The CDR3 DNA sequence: TGTGCCAGCTCCTCGTTTGGGCCGGATAAAAAACTGTTTTTT. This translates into CASSSFGPDKKLFF.

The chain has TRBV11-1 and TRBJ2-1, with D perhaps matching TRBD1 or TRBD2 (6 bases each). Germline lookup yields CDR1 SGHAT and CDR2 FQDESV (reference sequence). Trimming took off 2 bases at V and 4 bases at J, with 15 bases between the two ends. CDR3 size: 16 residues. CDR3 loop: CASSLSGGQGYNEQFF. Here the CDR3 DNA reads TGTGCCAGCAGCTTAAGTGGGGGGCAAGGTTACAATGAGCAGTTCTTC.

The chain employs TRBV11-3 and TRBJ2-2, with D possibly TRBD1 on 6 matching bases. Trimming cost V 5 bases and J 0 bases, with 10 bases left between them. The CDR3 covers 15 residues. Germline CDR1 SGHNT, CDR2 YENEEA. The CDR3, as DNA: TGTGCCAGCAGCCTCGGGACAACGAACACCGGGGAGCTGTTTTTT. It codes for CASSLGTTNTGELFF.

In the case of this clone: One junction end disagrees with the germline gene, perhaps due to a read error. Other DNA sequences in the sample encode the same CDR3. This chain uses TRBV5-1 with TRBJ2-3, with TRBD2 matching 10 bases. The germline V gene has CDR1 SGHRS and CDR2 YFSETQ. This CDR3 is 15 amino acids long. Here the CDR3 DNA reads TGTGCCAGCAGCTTGGCTAGCGGGAGCTCAGATACGCAGTATTTT. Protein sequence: CASSLASGSSDTQYF.

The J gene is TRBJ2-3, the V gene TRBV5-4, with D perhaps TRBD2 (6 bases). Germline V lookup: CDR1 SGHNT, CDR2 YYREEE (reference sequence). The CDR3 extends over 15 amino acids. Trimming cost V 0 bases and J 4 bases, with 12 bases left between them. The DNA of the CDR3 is TGTGCCAGCAGCTTGGCGGGAGTGGGGCCAGATACGCAGTATTTT. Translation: CASSLAGVGPDTQYF.

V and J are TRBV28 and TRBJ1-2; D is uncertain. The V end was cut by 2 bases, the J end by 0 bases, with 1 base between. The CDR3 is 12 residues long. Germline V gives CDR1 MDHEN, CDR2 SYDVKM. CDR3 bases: TGTGCCAGCAGTTTAACTAACTATGGCTACACCTTC. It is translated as CASSLTNYGYTF.